This TCR beta chain derives from a study of control samples from healthy donors and cancer patients. The table came from immunoSEQ multiplex PCR; TCRdb's copy has only in-frame clones and leaves some out. The sample lists 150,000 to 200,000 clones; about 90% were seen once. This TCR was sampled from a middle-aged woman in good health. The material sequenced was blood.

The CDR3 is CASSLGSARGYTF. In nucleotides, the CDR3 is TGCGCCAGCAGCTTGGGCTCTGCCAGGGGCTACACCTTC. This chain links TRBV5-1 with TRBJ1-2; D is uncertain. Between the trimmed V and J ends, which lost 0 bases and 8 bases, there was a span of 11 bases. The germline gives CDR1 SGHRS, CDR2 YFSETQ. The CDR3 has 13 amino acids.